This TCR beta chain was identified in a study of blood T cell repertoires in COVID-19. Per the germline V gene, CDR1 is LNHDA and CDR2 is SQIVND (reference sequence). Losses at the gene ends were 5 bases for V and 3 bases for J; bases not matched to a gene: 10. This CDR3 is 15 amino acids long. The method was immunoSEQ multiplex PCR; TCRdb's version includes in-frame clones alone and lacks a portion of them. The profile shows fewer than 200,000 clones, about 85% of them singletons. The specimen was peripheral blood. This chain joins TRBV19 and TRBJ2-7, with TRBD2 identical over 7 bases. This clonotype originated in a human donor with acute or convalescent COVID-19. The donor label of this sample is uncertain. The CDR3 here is CASSYRGGGGYEQYF. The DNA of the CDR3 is TGTGCCAGTAGTTATCGGGGCGGGGGAGGCTACGAGCAGTACTTC. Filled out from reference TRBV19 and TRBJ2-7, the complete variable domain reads DGGITQSPKYLFRKEGQNVTLSCEQNLNHDAMYWYRQDPGQGLRLIYYSQIVNDFQKGDIAEGYSVSREKKESFPLTVTSAQKNPTAFYLCASSYRGGGGYEQYFGPGTRLTVT.